Below are 15 T cell receptor beta chains sequenced from a single sample in a study of shared clonotypes between healthy human individuals. TCRdb's copy holds only in-frame clones and misses some; the assay was immunoSEQ multiplex PCR. The table lists over a million clones, roughly 96% of them singletons. The sequencing sample was made of naive CD4+ T cells sorted from blood. Regarding subset: CD45RA+ positively selected. The receptors come from a man aged 25-45 years in good health.

The gene calls are TRBV9 and TRBJ1-2, with 7 bases aligning to TRBD1. V shed 4 bases and J 7 bases; nucleotides not matched to a gene: 10. The CDR3 loop spans 14 amino acids. Germline V gene sequence: CDR1 SGDLS, CDR2 YYNGEE. The CDR3 loop reads CASSSFQGGSGYTF. Written as DNA, the CDR3 is TGTGCCAGCAGCTCCTTCCAGGGGGGGTCTGGCTACACCTTC.

The chain joins TRBV27 to TRBJ2-7, with D tentatively TRBD2 (5 bases). CDR1 MNHEY and CDR2 SMNVEV come from the germline V gene (reference sequence). V lost 5 bases and J lost 3, with 11 bases in between. This CDR3 has 13 residues. In nucleotides, the CDR3 is TGTGCCAGCAGTGCAGGACTCTTCTACGAGCAGTACTTC. Amino acids: CASSAGLFYEQYF.

The chain couples TRBV19 to TRBJ1-5; TRBD1 is a possible D gene (5 bases). CDR1 and CDR2 from the germline V gene are LNHDA and SQIVND (reference sequence). CDR3 length equals 13 residues. Trimming removed 4 bases at V and 9 bases at J, with 13 bases between. Here the CDR3 reads CASSTSWDRPQHF. In nucleotides, the CDR3 is TGTGCCAGTAGTACCTCCTGGGACCGGCCCCAGCATTTT.

The J gene is TRBJ1-5, the V gene TRBV7-3, with D maybe TRBD1 (6 bases). Trimming left V 5 bases short and J 5 bases short, with 19 bases between. The CDR3 totals 16 residues. CDR1 and CDR2 (germline): SGHTA, FQGTGA. The CDR3 loop is CASSTLQGGIHQPQHF. In DNA form, the CDR3 reads TGTGCCAGCAGCACTCTACAGGGAGGAATTCATCAGCCCCAGCATTTT.

The chain combines TRBV27 with TRBJ1-4; no reliable D call. CDR1 MNHEY and CDR2 SMNVEV come from the germline V gene (reference sequence). The CDR3 runs 16 residues. Between the trimmed V and J ends, which lost 8 bases and 0 bases, there was a span of 16 bases. Here the CDR3 reads CASRPLIPATNEKLFF. The CDR3 coding sequence is TGTGCCAGCCGCCCGTTAATCCCTGCAACTAATGAAAAACTGTTTTTT.

Note on this clone: The sample contains more than one DNA sequence encoding this CDR3. The V and J genes are TRBV9 and TRBJ2-6; no definite D call. Trimming took off 0 bases at V and 0 bases at J, with 4 bases between the two ends. The CDR3 runs to 15 residues. Germline loops: CDR1 SGDLS, CDR2 YYNGEE. CDR3 sequence (DNA): TGTGCCAGCAGCGTAGTTAGCTCTGGGGCCAACGTCCTGACTTTC. Translation gives CASSVVSSGANVLTF.

The chain is built from TRBV27 and TRBJ2-3, with TRBD2 identical over 13 bases. Germline V CDR1 and CDR2: MNHEY, SMNVEV (reference sequence). The CDR3 loop spans 16 amino acids. Trimming cost V 5 bases and J 4 bases; bases outside gene matches: 6. Here the CDR3 DNA reads TGTGCCAGCAGTCCCGGACTAGCGGGAGTGGCAGATACGCAGTATTTT. Translation gives CASSPGLAGVADTQYF.

The DNA for the CDR3 is TGTGCCAGCAGCTTAGTTTATGGCTACAATGAGCAGTTCTTC. Translation: CASSLVYGYNEQFF. V usage is TRBV7-6 and J usage is TRBJ2-1; D uncertain. CDR3 length: 14 residues. Looked up from germline, CDR1 is SGHVS and CDR2 is FNYEAQ. With 1 base removed from V and 3 bases from J, the gap between germline ends came to 7 bases.

This clone has a single count. The chain has TRBV9 and TRBJ2-1; D gene uncertain. Trimming shortened V by 1 base and J by 6 bases, and 17 bases separated the two germline ends. Germline V gene data show CDR1 as SGDLS and CDR2 as YYNGEE. This CDR3 has 16 amino acids. The DNA for the CDR3 is TGTGCCAGCAGCGTAACAGCCGTGCCCTTGGGCAATGAGCAGTTCTTC. Encoded protein: CASSVTAVPLGNEQFF.

This clone occurred once. CDR3 bases: TGTGCCAGCAGTAACAGCCTAGCGGCCTCCTACGAGCAGTACTTC. Its protein is CASSNSLAASYEQYF. V and J are TRBV27 and TRBJ2-7, with TRBD2 identical over 7 bases. This CDR3 has 15 residues. Germline CDR1 is MNHEY and CDR2 is SMNVEV (reference sequence). Trimming cost V 5 bases and J 0 bases; bases outside gene matches: 7.

The rearrangement links TRBV15 to TRBJ2-3; no clear D. The germline V and J ends were trimmed by 5 bases and 2 bases, with 11 bases remaining between them. CDR1 LNHNV and CDR2 YYDKDF come from the germline V gene (reference sequence). The CDR3 runs 14 residues. DNA for the CDR3: TGTGCCACCAGCGGTCGCAGCCACACAGATACGCAGTATTTT. This gives the protein CATSGRSHTDTQYF.

CDR3 protein: CAWSRARRSYEQYF. In DNA form, the CDR3 reads TGTGCCTGGAGCCGGGCACGGCGCTCCTACGAGCAGTACTTC. V gene TRBV30 combines with J gene TRBJ2-7, with no clear D. In germline, CDR1 is GTSNPN, CDR2 SVGIG (reference sequence). Trimming pared 3 bases from V and 0 bases from J, leaving 12 bases between. The CDR3 is made up of 14 amino acids.

CDR3 in DNA: TGTGCCAGCAGCCAATTAGGGTTTTTTAGCAATCAGCCCCAGCATTTT. Translating gives CASSQLGFFSNQPQHF. V gene TRBV14 combines with J gene TRBJ1-5; D remains unclear. Germline V gene lookup returns CDR1 SGHDN and CDR2 FVKESK. This CDR3 has 16 residues. V was clipped by 2 bases and J by 0 bases, with 11 bases between them.

V is TRBV5-4 and J is TRBJ1-1; 7 bases fit TRBD1. Germline CDR1 reads SGHNT; CDR2 reads YYREEE (reference sequence). There are 16 residues in the CDR3. V was pared by 0 bases and J by 2 bases, with 7 bases of the junction left unmatched. As DNA, the CDR3 is TGTGCCAGCAGCTTGGGACCCGGGACAGCCAACACTGAAGCTTTCTTT. Translation: CASSLGPGTANTEAFF.

The CDR3 here is CASSQPPEYSGNTIYF. The DNA of the CDR3 is TGTGCCAGCAGCCAACCCCCGGAGTACTCTGGAAACACCATATATTTT. The chain recombines TRBV9 with TRBJ1-3; D is uncertain. Per the germline V gene, CDR1 is SGDLS and CDR2 is YYNGEE. Trimming pared 4 bases from V and 0 bases from J, leaving 14 bases between. The CDR3 runs 16 residues.